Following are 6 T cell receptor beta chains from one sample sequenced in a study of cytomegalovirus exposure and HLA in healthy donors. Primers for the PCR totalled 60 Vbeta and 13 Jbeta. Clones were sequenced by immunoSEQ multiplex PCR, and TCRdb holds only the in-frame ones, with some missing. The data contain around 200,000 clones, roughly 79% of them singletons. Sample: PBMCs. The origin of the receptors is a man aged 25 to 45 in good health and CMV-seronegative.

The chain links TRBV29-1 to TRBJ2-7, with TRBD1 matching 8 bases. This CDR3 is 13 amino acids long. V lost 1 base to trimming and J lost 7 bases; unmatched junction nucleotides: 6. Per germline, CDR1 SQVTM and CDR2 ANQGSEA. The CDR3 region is CSVEGQGAGEQYF. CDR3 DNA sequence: TGCAGCGTTGAAGGGCAGGGGGCGGGGGAGCAGTACTTC.

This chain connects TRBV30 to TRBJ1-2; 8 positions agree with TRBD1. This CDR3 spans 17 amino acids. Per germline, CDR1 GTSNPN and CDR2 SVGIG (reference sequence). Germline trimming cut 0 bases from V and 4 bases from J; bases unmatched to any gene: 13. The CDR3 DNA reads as TGTGCCTGGAGTGTAACACGGCAGGGGGCCTCTACCTATGGCTACACCTTC. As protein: CAWSVTRQGASTYGYTF.

CDR3 protein: CASSLSRVETQYF. In DNA form, the CDR3 reads TGTGCCAGCAGCCTCAGCAGGGTTGAGACCCAGTACTTC. V and J are TRBV11-3 and TRBJ2-5; D is possibly TRBD1 (5 bases). Trimming cost V 5 bases and J 5 bases, with 12 bases left between them. This CDR3 comprises 13 residues. Germline CDR1 and CDR2: SGHNT and YENEEA.

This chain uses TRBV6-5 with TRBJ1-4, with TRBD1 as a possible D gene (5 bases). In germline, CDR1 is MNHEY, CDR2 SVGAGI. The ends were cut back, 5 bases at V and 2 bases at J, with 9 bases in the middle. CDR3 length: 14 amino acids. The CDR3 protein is CASSKTVTNEKLFF. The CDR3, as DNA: TGTGCCAGCAGTAAGACAGTTACTAATGAAAAACTGTTTTTT.

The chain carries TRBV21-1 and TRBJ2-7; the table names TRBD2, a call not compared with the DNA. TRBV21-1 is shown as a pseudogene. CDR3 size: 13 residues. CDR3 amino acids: CASSPGGNYEQYF. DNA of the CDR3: TGTGCCAGCAGCCCGGGAGGTAACTACGAGCAGTACTTC.

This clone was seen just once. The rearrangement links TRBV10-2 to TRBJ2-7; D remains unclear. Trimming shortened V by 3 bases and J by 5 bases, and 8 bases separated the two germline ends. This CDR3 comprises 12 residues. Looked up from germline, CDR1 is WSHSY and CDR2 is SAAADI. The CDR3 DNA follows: TGCGCCAGCAGTGAATTTTTCGACGAGCAGTACTTC. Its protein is CASSEFFDEQYF.